This TCR beta chain came from a study of blood T cell repertoires in COVID-19. The overall study: Collection of acute and convalescent COVID-19 samples took place in the United States, Italy and Spain.

The assay was immunoSEQ multiplex PCR, and TCRdb's table has in-frame clones only and misses some. In the table there are roughly 400,000 clones, roughly 88% of which are singletons. Individuals drawn from around 25 US areas were about 18 to 100 years old. The CDR3 runs 16 residues. The germline V gene has CDR1 ENHRY and CDR2 SYGVKD. V was clipped by 0 bases and J by 2 bases; unmatched bases: 6. This clonotype was sampled from a woman in her forties with acute COVID-19. The V gene is TRBV10-3, the J gene TRBJ2-7, with 8 bases that match TRBD2. Sequences were obtained from PBMCs or T cells enriched from blood (not recorded which). The CDR3 protein is CAISESSTSGTYEQYF. The CDR3 DNA is TGTGCCATCAGTGAGTCGAGTACTAGCGGCACCTACGAGCAGTACTTC.